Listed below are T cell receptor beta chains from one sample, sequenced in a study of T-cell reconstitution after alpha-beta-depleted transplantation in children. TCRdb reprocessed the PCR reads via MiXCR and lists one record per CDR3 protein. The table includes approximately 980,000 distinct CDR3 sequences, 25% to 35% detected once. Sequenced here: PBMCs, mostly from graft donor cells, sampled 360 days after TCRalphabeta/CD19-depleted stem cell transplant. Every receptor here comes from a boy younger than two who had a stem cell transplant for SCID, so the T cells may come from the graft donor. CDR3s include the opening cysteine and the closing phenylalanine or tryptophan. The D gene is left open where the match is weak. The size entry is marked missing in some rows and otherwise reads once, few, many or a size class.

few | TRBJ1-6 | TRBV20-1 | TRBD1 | TGCAGTGCTTGGACAGGGGGCCGGCAAATCATGTGGAATTCACCCCTCCACTTT | CSAWTGGRQIMWNSPLHF
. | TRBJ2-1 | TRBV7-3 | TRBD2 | TGTGCCAGCAGCTTAGAGGGGGGACTAGCGTATGAGCAGTTCTTC | CASSLEGGLAYEQFF
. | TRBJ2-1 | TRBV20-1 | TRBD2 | TGCAGTGCCGATCATGGACTAGCGGTTTACAATGAGCAGTTCTTC | CSADHGLAVYNEQFF
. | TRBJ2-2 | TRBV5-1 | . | TGCGCCAGCAGTACAGAACCCACCGGGGAGCTGTTTTTT | CASSTEPTGELFF
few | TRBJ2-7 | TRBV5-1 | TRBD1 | TGCGCCAGCAGCTTGAGCTGGACAGGCCGCAACGAGCAGTACTTC | CASSLSWTGRNEQYF
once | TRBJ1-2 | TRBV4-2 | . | TGTGCCAGCAGCCCCGGGGGGGCGACAGACACCTTC | CASSPGGATDTF
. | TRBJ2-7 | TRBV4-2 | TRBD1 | TGTGCCAGCAGCCAAGTTGAAGGACAGGGAAGATCCTACGAGCAGTACTTC | CASSQVEGQGRSYEQYF
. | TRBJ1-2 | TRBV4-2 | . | TGTGCCAGCAGCCAAGGGGAGCGTTATGGCTACACCTTC | CASSQGERYGYTF
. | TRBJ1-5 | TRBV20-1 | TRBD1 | TGCAGTGCACAGGGGGCGCGAAGCAATCAGCCCCAGCATTTT | CSAQGARSNQPQHF
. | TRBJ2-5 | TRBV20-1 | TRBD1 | TGCAGTGCTAGGGGGGACAGGGGGCACTGGGAGACCCAGTACTTC | CSARGDRGHWETQYF
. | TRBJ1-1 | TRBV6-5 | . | TGTGCCAGCAGTTACTCGTGGGGCGAAGCTTTCTTT | CASSYSWGEAFF
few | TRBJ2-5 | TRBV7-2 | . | TGTGCCAGCAGCTTAGGCAGGGGCGTGTTAGAGACCCAGTACTTC | CASSLGRGVLETQYF
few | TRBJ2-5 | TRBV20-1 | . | TGCAGTGCTAGACCAGGGGTCCGGGAGACCCAGTACTTC | CSARPGVRETQYF
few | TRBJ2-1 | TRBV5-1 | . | TGCGCCAGCAGCTACATCCGGGGGAACAATGAGCAGTTCTTC | CASSYIRGNNEQFF
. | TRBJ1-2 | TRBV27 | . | TGTGCCAGCAGTTCAACAGGAATAAGCTATGGCTACACCTTC | CASSSTGISYGYTF
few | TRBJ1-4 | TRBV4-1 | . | TGCGCCAGCAGCCCATCAGGGGTGCTCGATGAAAAACTGTTTTTT | CASSPSGVLDEKLFF
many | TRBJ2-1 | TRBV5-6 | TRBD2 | TGTGCCAGCAGCTTGGTTGCGGGGGTCAACAATGAGCAGTTCTTC | CASSLVAGVNNEQFF
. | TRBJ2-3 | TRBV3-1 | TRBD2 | TGTGCCAGCAGCCAGGGCTGGACTAGCGGGATGAGCACAGATACGCAGTATTTT | CASSQGWTSGMSTDTQYF
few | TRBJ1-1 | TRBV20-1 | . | TGCAGTGCTAGCGGGGGTCTGAACACTGAAGCTTTCTTT | CSASGGLNTEAFF
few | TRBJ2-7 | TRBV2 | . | TGTGCCAGCAGTGAGCTCGAGGGCTCTCCCTACGAGCAGTACTTC | CASSELEGSPYEQYF
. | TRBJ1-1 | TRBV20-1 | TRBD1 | TGCAGTGCTAGAGCCCCACTTGGGACAGGGGACACTGAAGCTTTCTTT | CSARAPLGTGDTEAFF
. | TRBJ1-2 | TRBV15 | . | TGTGCCACCAGCAGAGATATGGGCGGGGTTCGCGGCTACACCTTC | CATSRDMGGVRGYTF
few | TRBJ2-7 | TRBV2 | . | TGTGCCAGCAGTGACTTCTCAGCTTCCTACGAGCAGTACTTC | CASSDFSASYEQYF
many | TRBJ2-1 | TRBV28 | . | TGTGCCAGCAGTTCAGGGAGCTCCTACAATGAGCAGTTCTTC | CASSSGSSYNEQFF
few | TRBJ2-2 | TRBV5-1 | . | TGCGCCAGCAGCACGGACAGAATGAACACCGGGGAGCTGTTTTTT | CASSTDRMNTGELFF
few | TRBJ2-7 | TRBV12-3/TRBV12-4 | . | TGTGCCAGCAGTCAGGGTAGAGTTGGCGAGCAGTACTTC | CASSQGRVGEQYF
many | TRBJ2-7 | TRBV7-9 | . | TGTGCCAGCAGCTTAGTCGGGGGCTACGAGCAGTACTTC | CASSLVGGYEQYF
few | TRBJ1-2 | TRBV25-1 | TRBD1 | TGTGCCAGCAGTTGGACAGGGAGGAGTAATGGCTACACCTTC | CASSWTGRSNGYTF
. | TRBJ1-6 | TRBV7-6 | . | TGTGCCAGCAGCTTAGGTCCGGGTCAGGGTGCCCTCCACTTT | CASSLGPGQGALHF
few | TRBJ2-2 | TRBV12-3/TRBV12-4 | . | TGTGCCAGCAGTTCCGGGACATGGAACACCGGGGAGCTGTTTTTT | CASSSGTWNTGELFF
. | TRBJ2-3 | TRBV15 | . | TGTGCCACCAGCAGAGATCACACGTTCACAGATACGCAGTATTTT | CATSRDHTFTDTQYF
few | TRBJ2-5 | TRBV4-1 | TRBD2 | TGCGCCAGCAGCCAAGGGCGGACTAGCGGGGCCTGGGAGACCCAGTACTTC | CASSQGRTSGAWETQYF
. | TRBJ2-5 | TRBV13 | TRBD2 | TGTGCCAGCAGCTTAGAAGATGGCGGGGGGGCCTTGGAGACCCAGTACTTC | CASSLEDGGGALETQYF
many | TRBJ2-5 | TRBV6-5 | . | TGTGCCAGCAGTTACTCGGCACTGCGCGGAGAGACCCAGTACTTC | CASSYSALRGETQYF
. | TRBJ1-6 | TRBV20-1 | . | TGCAGTGCTAGGGACAAGAGCTCCTATAATTCACCCCTCCACTTT | CSARDKSSYNSPLHF
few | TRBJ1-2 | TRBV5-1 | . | TGCGCCAGCAGCCGGAATCCTAGTTATGGGGGCGATGGCTACACCTTC | CASSRNPSYGGDGYTF
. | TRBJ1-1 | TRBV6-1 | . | TGTGCCAGCACTAAAGGGGTGCTGAACACTGAAGCTTTCTTT | CASTKGVLNTEAFF
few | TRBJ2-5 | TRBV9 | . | TGTGCCAGCAGCGGGCCGGGACGGGGGCTTCAAGAGACCCAGTACTTC | CASSGPGRGLQETQYF
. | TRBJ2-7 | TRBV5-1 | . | TGCGCCAGCAGCTCAACAGGGTCCCCCTACGAGCAGTACTTC | CASSSTGSPYEQYF
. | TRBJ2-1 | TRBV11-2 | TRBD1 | TGTGCCAGCAGCTTATTGCCCATTCGGGACAGGGGCTACAATGAGCAGTTCTTC | CASSLLPIRDRGYNEQFF
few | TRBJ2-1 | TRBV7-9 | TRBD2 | TGTGCCAGCAGCTTAGTGGGGACTAGCAATGAGCAGTTCTTC | CASSLVGTSNEQFF
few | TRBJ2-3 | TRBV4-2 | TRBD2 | TGTGCCAGCAGCCAACGGGGGGGGCCTGGTGCAGATACGCAGTATTTT | CASSQRGGPGADTQYF
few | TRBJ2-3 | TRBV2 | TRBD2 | TGTGCCAGCAGCCCTAGCGGCCCAGATACGCAGTATTTT | CASSPSGPDTQYF
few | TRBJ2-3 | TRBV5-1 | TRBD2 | TGCGCCAGCAGCTTGGCACATCCCTTAGCGGGATACACAGATACGCAGTATTTT | CASSLAHPLAGYTDTQYF
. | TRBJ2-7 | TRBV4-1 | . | TGCGCCAGCAGTCGATACGCGGGGGCCCCATCCTACGAGCAGTACTTC | CASSRYAGAPSYEQYF
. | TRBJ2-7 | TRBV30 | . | TGTGCCTGGAGTGATGGGGGTGGCTACGAGCAGTACTTC | CAWSDGGGYEQYF
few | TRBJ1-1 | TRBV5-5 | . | TGTGCCAGCAGCTTGGCGGGGGTAAGGGCTGAAGCTTTCTTT | CASSLAGVRAEAFF